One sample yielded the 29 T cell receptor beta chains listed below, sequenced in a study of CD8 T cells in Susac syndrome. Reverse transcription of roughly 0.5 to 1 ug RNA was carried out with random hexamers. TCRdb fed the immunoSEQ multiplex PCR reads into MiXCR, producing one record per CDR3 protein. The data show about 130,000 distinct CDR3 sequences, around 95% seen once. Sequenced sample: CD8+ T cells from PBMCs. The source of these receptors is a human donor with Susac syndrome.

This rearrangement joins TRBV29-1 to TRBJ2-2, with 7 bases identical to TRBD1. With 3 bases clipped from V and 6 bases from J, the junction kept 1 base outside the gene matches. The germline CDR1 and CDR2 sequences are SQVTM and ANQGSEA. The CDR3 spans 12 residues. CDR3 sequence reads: CSVDRGSGELFF. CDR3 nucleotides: TGCAGCGTTGACAGGGGGTCCGGGGAGCTGTTTTTT.

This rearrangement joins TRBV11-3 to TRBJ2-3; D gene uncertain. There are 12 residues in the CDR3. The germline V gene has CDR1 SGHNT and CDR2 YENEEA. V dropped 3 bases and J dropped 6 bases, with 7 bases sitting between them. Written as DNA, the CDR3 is TGTGCCAGCAGCTTCTCCGACGATACGCAGTATTTT. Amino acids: CASSFSDDTQYF.

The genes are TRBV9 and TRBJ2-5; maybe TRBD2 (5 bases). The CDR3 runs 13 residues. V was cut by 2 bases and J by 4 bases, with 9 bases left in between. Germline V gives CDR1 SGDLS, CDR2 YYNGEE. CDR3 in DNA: TGTGCCAGCAGCGTTATAAGCGGAGAGACCCAGTACTTC. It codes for CASSVISGETQYF.

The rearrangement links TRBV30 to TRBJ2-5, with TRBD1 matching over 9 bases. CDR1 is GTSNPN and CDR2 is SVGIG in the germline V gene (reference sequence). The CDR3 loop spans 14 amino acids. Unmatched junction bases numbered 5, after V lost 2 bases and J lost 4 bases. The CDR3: CAWSQGTGLETQYF. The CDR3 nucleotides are TGTGCCTGGAGTCAGGGGACAGGGCTAGAGACCCAGTACTTC.

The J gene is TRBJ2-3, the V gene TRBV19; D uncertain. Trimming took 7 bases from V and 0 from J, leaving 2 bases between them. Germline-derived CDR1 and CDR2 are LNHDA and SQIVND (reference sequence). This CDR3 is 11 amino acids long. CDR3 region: CASTSTDTQYF. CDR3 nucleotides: TGTGCCAGTACGAGCACAGATACGCAGTATTTT.

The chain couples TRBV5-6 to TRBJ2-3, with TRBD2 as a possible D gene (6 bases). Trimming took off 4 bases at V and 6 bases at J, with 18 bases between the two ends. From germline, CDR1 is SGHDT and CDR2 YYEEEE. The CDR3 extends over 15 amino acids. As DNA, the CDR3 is TGTGCCAGCAGCCTGGACCGGGACTGGTTCGATACGCAGTATTTT. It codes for CASSLDRDWFDTQYF.

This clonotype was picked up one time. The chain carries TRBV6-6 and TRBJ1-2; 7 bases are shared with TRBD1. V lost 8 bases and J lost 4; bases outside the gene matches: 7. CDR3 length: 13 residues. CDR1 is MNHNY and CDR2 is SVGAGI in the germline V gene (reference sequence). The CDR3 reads CASSGQTSYGYTF. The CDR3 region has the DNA TGTGCCAGCTCGGGACAGACGAGCTATGGCTACACCTTC.

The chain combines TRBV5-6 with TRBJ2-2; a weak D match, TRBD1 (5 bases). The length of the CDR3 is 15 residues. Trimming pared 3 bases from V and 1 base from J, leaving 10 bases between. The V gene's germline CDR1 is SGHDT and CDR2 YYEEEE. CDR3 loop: CASSWGTLNTGELFF. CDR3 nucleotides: TGTGCCAGCAGCTGGGGCACTTTGAACACCGGGGAGCTGTTTTTT.

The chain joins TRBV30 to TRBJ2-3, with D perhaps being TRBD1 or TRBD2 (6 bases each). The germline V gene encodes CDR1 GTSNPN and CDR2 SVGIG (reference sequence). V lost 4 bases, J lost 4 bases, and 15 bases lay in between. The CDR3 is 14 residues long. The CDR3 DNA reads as TGTGCCTGGACACAGGGCGGGGAGGCAGATACGCAGTATTTT. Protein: CAWTQGGEADTQYF.

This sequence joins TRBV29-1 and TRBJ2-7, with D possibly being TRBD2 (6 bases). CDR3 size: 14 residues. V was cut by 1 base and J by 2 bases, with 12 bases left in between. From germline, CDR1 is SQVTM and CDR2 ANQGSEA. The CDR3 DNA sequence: TGCAGCGTTGAAGTGGGTAGCGGCACCTACGAGCAGTACTTC. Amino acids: CSVEVGSGTYEQYF.

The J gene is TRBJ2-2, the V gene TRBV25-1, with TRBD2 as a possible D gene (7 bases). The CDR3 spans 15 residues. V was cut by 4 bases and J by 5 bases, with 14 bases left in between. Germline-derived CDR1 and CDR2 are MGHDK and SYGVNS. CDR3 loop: CASSGGGGWTGELFF. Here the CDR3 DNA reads TGTGCCAGCAGTGGGGGAGGGGGGTGGACCGGGGAGCTGTTTTTT.

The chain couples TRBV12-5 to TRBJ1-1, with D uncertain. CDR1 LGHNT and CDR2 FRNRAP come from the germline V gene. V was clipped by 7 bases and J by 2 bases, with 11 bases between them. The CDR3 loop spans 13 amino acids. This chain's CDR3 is CASAPVVNTEAFF. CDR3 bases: TGTGCTAGTGCCCCTGTTGTTAACACTGAAGCTTTCTTT.

Here the CDR3 reads CASSSRDIHGEQYF. CDR3 nucleotide sequence: TGTGCCAGCAGCTCCCGGGACATCCATGGCGAGCAGTACTTC. The rearrangement links TRBV7-9 to TRBJ2-7; the D gene is possibly TRBD1 (6 bases). Germline V gene sequence: CDR1 SEHNR, CDR2 FQNEAQ (reference sequence). CDR3 length: 14 amino acids. Between the trimmed V and J ends, which lost 4 bases and 6 bases, there was a span of 16 bases.

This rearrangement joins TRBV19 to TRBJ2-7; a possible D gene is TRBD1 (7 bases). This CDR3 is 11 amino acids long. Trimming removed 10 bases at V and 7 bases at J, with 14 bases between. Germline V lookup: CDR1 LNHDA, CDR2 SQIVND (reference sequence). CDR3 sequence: CATLEGAEQYF. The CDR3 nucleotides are TGTGCCACCTTGGAGGGGGCGGAGCAGTACTTC.

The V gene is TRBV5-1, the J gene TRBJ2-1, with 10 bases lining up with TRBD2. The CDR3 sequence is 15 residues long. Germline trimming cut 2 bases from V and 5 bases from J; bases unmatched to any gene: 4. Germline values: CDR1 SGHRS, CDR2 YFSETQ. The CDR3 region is CASSLVLAGDNEQFF. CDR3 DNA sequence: TGCGCCAGCAGCTTAGTGCTAGCGGGGGACAATGAGCAGTTCTTC.

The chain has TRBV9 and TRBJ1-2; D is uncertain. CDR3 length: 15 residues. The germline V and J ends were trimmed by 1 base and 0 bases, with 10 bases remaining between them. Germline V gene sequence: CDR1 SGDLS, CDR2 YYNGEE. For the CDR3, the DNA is TGTGCCAGCAGCGTAACTCCAAGCTCTAACTATGGCTACACCTTC. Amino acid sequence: CASSVTPSSNYGYTF.

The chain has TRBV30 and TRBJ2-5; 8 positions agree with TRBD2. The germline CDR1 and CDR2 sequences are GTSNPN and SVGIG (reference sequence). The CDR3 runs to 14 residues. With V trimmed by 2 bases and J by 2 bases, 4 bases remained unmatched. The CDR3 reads CAWSRLAGQETQYF. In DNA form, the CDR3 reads TGTGCCTGGAGTCGCTTAGCGGGGCAAGAGACCCAGTACTTC.

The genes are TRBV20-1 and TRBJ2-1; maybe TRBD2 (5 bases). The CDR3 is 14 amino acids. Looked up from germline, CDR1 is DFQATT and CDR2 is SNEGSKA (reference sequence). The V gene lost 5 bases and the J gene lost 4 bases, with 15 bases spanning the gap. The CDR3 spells CSAHSGRRYNEQFF. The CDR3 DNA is TGCAGTGCTCATTCGGGAAGGAGGTACAATGAGCAGTTCTTC.

Written as DNA, the CDR3 is TGTGCCAGCAGCGTCGAGGACACAACGTCGAGCAAGCAGTACTTC. Its translation: CASSVEDTTSSKQYF. This chain links TRBV9 with TRBJ2-7, with a tentative D call TRBD1 (5 bases). V was shortened by 2 bases and J by 8 bases, with 20 bases between the two germline ends. Per the germline V gene, CDR1 is SGDLS and CDR2 is YYNGEE. This CDR3 contains 15 residues.

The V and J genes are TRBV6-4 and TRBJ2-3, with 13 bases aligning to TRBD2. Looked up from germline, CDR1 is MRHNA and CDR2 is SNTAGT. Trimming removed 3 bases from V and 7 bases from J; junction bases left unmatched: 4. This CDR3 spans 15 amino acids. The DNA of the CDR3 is TGTGCCAGCAGTGAAGGGACTAGCGGGGAAAATACGCAGTATTTT. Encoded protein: CASSEGTSGENTQYF.

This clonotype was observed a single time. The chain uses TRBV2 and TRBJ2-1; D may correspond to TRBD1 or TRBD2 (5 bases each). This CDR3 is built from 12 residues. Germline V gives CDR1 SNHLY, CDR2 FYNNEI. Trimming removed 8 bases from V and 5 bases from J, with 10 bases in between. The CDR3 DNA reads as TGTGCCAGCGCCGGGGCAAACAATGAGCAGTTCTTC. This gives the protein CASAGANNEQFF. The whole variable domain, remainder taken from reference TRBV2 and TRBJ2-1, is EPEVTQTPSHQVTQMGQEVILRCVPISNHLYFYWYRQILGQKVEFLVSFYNNEISEKSEIFDDQFSVERPDGSNFTLKIRSTKLEDSAMYFCASAGANNEQFFGPGTRLTVL.

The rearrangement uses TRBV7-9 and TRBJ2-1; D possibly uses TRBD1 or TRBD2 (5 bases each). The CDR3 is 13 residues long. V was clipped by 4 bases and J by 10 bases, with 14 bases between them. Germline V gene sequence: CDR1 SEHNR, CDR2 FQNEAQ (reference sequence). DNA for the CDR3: TGTGCCAGCAGCTCACCGGGACCGATGGAGCAGTTCTTC. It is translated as CASSSPGPMEQFF.

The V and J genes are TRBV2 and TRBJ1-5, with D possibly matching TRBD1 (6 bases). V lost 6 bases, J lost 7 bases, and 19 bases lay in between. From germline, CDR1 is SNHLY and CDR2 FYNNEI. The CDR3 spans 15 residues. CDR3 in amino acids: CASREQGVSRQPQHF. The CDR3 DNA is TGTGCCAGCAGGGAACAGGGAGTATCGAGGCAGCCCCAGCATTTT.

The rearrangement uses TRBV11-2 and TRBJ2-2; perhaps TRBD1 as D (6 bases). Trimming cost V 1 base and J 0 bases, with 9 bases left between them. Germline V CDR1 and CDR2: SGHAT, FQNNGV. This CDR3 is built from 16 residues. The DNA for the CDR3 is TGTGCCAGCAGCTTAGTAAGGGGGACGAACACCGGGGAGCTGTTTTTT. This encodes CASSLVRGTNTGELFF.

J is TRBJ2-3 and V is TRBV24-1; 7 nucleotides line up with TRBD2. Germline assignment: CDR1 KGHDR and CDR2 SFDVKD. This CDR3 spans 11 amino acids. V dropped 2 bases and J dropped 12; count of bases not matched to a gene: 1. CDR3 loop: CATSDSGGQYF. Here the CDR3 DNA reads TGTGCCACCAGTGATTCGGGGGGACAGTATTTT.

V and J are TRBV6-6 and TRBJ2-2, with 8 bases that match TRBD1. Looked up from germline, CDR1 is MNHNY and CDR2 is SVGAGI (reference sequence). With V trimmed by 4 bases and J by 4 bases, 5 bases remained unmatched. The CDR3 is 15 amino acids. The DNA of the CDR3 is TGTGCCAGCAGTTTGGGACAGGCCCTCACCGGGGAGCTGTTTTTT. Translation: CASSLGQALTGELFF.

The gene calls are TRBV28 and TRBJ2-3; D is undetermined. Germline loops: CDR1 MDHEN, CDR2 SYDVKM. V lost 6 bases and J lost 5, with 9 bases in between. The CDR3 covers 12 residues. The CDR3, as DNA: TGTGCCAGCAGGGAACGGCAAGATACGCAGTATTTT. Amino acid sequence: CASRERQDTQYF. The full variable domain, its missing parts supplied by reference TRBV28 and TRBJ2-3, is DVKVTQSSRYLVKRTGEKVFLECVQDMDHENMFWYRQDPGLGLRLIYFSYDVKMKEKGDIPEGYSVSREKKERFSLILESASTNQTSMYLCASRERQDTQYFGPGTRLTVL.

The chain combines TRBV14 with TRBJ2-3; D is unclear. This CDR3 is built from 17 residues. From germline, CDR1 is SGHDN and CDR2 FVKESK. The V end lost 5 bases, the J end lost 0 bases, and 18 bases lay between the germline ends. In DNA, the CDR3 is TGTGCCAGCAGCGAGGAACTGAGCGATACTAGCACAGATACGCAGTATTTT. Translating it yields CASSEELSDTSTDTQYF.

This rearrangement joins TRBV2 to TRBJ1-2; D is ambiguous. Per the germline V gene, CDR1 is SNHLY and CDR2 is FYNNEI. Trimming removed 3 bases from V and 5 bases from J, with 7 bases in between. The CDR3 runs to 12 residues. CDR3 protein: CASSDVTYGYTF. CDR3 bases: TGTGCCAGCAGTGATGTAACGTATGGCTACACCTTC.